The clone carrying this T cell receptor (beta chain) was detected only a few times. The antigen is undetermined. This specimen belongs to a study of T cells in Graves' hyperthyroidism and ophthalmopathy. Findings and limits, study-wide: Using 13 V-J features, a model discriminated ophthalmopathy from stable hyperthyroidism.

This CDR3 has 13 amino acids. Germline V gene data show CDR1 as SQVTM and CDR2 as ANQGSEA. The ends were cut back, 6 bases at V and 4 bases at J, with 15 bases in the middle. RNA transcripts served as the template for amplifying TCR beta CDR3 regions. Researchers ran a first-round RT-PCR on the TCR CDR3 using the HTBI primer set. From the multiplex PCR reads, TCRdb called clonotypes with MiXCR, one entry per CDR3 protein. The sample lists 360,000 or so distinct CDR3 sequences; 13% to 15% were seen once. Material for sequencing was blood. The sequence came from a woman aged 55-69 years with Graves' ophthalmopathy. The V call is TRBV29-1, the J call TRBJ1-2; possible D gene TRBD1, 6 bases. In nucleotides, the CDR3 is TGCAGCGTCCAAGGGGGGTCAGGCTATGGCTACACCTTC. This translates into CSVQGGSGYGYTF.